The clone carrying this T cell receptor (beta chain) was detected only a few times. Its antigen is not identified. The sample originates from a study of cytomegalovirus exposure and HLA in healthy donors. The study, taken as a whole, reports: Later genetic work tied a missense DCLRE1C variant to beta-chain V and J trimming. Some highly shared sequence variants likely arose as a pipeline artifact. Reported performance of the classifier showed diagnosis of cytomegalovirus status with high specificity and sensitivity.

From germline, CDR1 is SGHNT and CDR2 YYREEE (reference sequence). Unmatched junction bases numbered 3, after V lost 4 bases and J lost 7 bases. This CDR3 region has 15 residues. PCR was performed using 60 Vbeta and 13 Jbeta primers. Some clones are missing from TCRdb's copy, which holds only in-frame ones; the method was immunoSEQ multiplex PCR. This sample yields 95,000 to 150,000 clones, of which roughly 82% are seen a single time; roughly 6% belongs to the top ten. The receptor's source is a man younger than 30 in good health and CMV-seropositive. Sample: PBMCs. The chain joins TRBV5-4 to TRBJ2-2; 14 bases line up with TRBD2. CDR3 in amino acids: CASSETSGGVGELFF. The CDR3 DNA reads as TGTGCCAGCAGCGAGACTAGCGGGGGGGTCGGGGAGCTGTTTTTT.